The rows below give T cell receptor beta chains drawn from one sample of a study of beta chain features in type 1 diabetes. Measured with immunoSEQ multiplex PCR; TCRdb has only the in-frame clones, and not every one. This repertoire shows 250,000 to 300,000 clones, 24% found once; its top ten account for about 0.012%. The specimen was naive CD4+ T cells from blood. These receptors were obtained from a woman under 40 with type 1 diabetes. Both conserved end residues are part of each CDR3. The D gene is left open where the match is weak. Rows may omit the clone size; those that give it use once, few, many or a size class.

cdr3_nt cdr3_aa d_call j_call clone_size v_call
TGTGCCTGGAGTGTACGTAGCGGGAGGGCCTTAGAGACCCAGTACTTC CAWSVRSGRALETQYF TRBD2 TRBJ2-5 few TRBV30
TGTGCCAGCAGTTACTCGATTAGCGGGGGTCGCACTGAAGCTTTCTTT CASSYSISGGRTEAFF - TRBJ1-1 few TRBV6-5
TGCAGCGTTGGGCGGACAGGTGGTGGCACTGAAGCTTTCTTT CSVGRTGGGTEAFF TRBD1 TRBJ1-1 few TRBV29-1
TGTGCCAGCGCTTCTCGGTACCCCACTGAAGCTTTCTTT CASASRYPTEAFF - TRBJ1-1 few TRBV2
TGTGCCTGGAGTGTACATGAACTAGCGGGAGTTGGCGAGCAGTACTTC CAWSVHELAGVGEQYF TRBD2 TRBJ2-7 - TRBV30
TGTGCCAGCAGCTCCCGGGACAGTCAGCCCCAGCATTTT CASSSRDSQPQHF TRBD1 TRBJ1-5 - TRBV7-9
TGCGCCAGCAGTCCTCCGCTCGGTGAGCAGTTCTTC CASSPPLGEQFF - TRBJ2-1 few TRBV5-1
TGTGCCATCAGTGAGACGCCCCCAGGCCTCACAGATACGCAGTATTTT CAISETPPGLTDTQYF - TRBJ2-3 - TRBV10-3
TGCGCCAGCAGCCAAGCCCCGGGACAACTTGGAAACACCATATATTTT CASSQAPGQLGNTIYF - TRBJ1-3 - TRBV4-1
TGTGCCAGCAGCTTGGTTCTAGGTCCAGATACGCAGTATTTT CASSLVLGPDTQYF - TRBJ2-3 few TRBV5-4
TGTGCCAGCAGCTTATTCGGACAGGCCCACTATGGCTACACCTTC CASSLFGQAHYGYTF TRBD1 TRBJ1-2 - TRBV11-2
TGTGCCAGCAGCTTATTCGGGACAGGGTTCTACGAGCAGTACTTC CASSLFGTGFYEQYF TRBD1 TRBJ2-7 few TRBV7-9
TGTGCCTGGACTCGGACAGGCAACACCGGGGAGCTGTTTTTT CAWTRTGNTGELFF TRBD1 TRBJ2-2 few TRBV30
TGTGCCAGCAGCTACGATGGGGGGACGGACTATGGCTACACCTTC CASSYDGGTDYGYTF - TRBJ1-2 - TRBV5-4
TGTGCCAGCAGCCAAGAGGACAGGAGCTATGGCTACACCTTC CASSQEDRSYGYTF TRBD1 TRBJ1-2 few TRBV4-2
TGTGCCAGCAGCCAAGTGGACGGGACAGGGTGGGAAAAACTGTTTTTT CASSQVDGTGWEKLFF TRBD1 TRBJ1-4 - TRBV4-2
TGTGCCAGCAGCCGTGCCCGGGGAGGGTCCTACGAGCAGTACTTC CASSRARGGSYEQYF TRBD2 TRBJ2-7 - TRBV7-9
TGCGCCAGCGGCCCGACAGGGGCCCAGCAGCCCCAGCATTTT CASGPTGAQQPQHF TRBD1 TRBJ1-5 few TRBV23-1
TGTGCCAGCTGTGCTACTGGAACTAACACAGATACGCAGTATTTT CASCATGTNTDTQYF - TRBJ2-3 - TRBV18
TGTGCCAGTAGTATGTGGCAGGGGGATCAGCCCCAGCATTTT CASSMWQGDQPQHF TRBD1 TRBJ1-5 few TRBV19
TGCGCCAGCAGCTCGACAGGGCCGGACACTGAAGCTTTCTTT CASSSTGPDTEAFF TRBD1 TRBJ1-1 few TRBV5-1
TGTGCCTGGAGTGCGGACAGGCGCACAGATACGCAGTATTTT CAWSADRRTDTQYF TRBD1 TRBJ2-3 few TRBV30
TGTGCCAGCAGCACTGACAGCTACGAGCAGTACTTC CASSTDSYEQYF - TRBJ2-7 - TRBV7-2
TGTGCCATCAGTGAGGGACAGGACAGGACCCAGTACTTC CAISEGQDRTQYF TRBD1 TRBJ2-5 - TRBV10-3
TGTGCCAGCAGTTTAGAAGGGGTCGATCAGCCCCAGCATTTT CASSLEGVDQPQHF - TRBJ1-5 - TRBV27
TGTGCCGCGGGCAGGAGCCAGTTGAGCACAGATACGCAGTATTTT CAAGRSQLSTDTQYF - TRBJ2-3 few TRBV11-2
TGTGCCAGCAGCGTAGTGGGACTAGCGGCGAGCTCCTACAATGAGCAGTTCTTC CASSVVGLAASSYNEQFF TRBD2 TRBJ2-1 - TRBV9
TGTGCCAGCAGCCCGGGACTAGTGTACAATGAGCAGTTCTTC CASSPGLVYNEQFF TRBD2 TRBJ2-1 few TRBV7-9